This TCR beta chain was captured in a study of blood T cell repertoires in COVID-19. The wider study: Sources were T cells, B-cell-depleted T cells, or PBMCs; the material itself was cDNA or gDNA.

The CDR3 covers 15 residues. Germline CDR1 and CDR2: LGHNA and YSLEER. V lost 2 bases to trimming and J lost 7 bases, with 17 bases between them. Study processing details: Reference gene primer amplification yielded estimated nucleated cell counts. Data came from immunoSEQ multiplex PCR; TCRdb stores just in-frame clones and leaves some out. Clone size and V and J calls were adopted from that table, with D and trimming inferred from the DNA. The sample holds about 160,000 clones, around 87% seen once. Sequencing was performed on peripheral blood. The gene calls are TRBV4-3 and TRBJ1-2, with D unresolved. The sequence was collected from an older woman with active or convalescent COVID-19. In DNA, the CDR3 is TGCGCCAGCAGCCAAACGGCGGTGGTGGTGAGTGGCTACACCTTC. This codes for CASSQTAVVVSGYTF.